This TCR beta chain was sequenced during a study of tumor-infiltrating lymphocytes in primary liver carcinoma. Study background: Productive TCRbeta read counts per sample ran from roughly 3.65 to 7.13 million and were similar across tissue types. Notes on the study in general: Tumor region pairs overlapped more than did tumor-adjacent and tumor-blood pairs. Tumors and blood were compared for top-250-clone fraction, and tumors had the significantly higher value (p = 0.039).

As regards this clonotype: Its target is not known. The junction departs from the called germline gene at one end, perhaps through a read error.

This CDR3 is built from 13 residues. Germline loops: CDR1 MNHEY, CDR2 SVGEGT. From unsorted bulk tissue weighing roughly 19-32 mg, DNA and RNA were co-extracted. Tumor samples were assessed, and every one had over 90% viable tumor cells. Researchers generated TCR beta cDNA from roughly 510 ng of total RNA, relying on a constant-region primer. Generation of the TCR beta libraries relied on three nested multiplex PCR rounds using slightly modified ARM-PCR. The first two PCR rounds used TRBV1-TRBV30 primers with a Cbeta primer, 9 to 11 cycles each. TCRdb re-derived calls from the multiplex PCR reads in MiXCR, one entry per CDR3 protein. The sample holds approximately 190,000 distinct CDR3 sequences; about 85% are singletons and the top ten take 15% to 20%.

The sequenced sample was tumor tissue from primary liver carcinoma. This sequence originates from a man aged 40-49 years with primary liver carcinoma and hepatitis B virus infection. V usage is TRBV6-2 or TRBV6-3 and J usage is TRBJ1-5, with D possibly TRBD1 on 5 matching bases. CDR3 nucleotides: TGTACCAGCAGTTACGGGGCCGAGCAGCCCCAGCATTTT. Its protein is CTSSYGAEQPQHF.